These T cell receptor beta chains were read from a single sample in a study of regulatory and conventional T cells in RAG deficiency. The method was immunoSEQ multiplex PCR; TCRdb's version includes in-frame clones alone and lacks a portion of them. The repertoire consists of tens of thousands of clones, with about 87% occurring once and the leading ten covering 0.4% to 0.55%. These data were likewise used in another study, on regulatory T cells.

Sequences were obtained from CD4+ effector T cells sorted from blood. Receptors originate from a human donor in good health. Each CDR3 is given with its conserved first and last residue. D genes are given only for firm matches. Clone size is given for some rows only: seen once, a few or many times, or a class if the clone is expanded.

NA	NA	TRBJ1-3	TRBV5-8	TGTGCCAGCAGCTTGGGACGGACTTACTCTGGAAACACCATATATTTT	CASSLGRTYSGNTIYF
TRBD1	NA	TRBJ2-5	TRBV5-4	TGTGCCAGCAGCTGGGACAGCCAAGAGACCCAGTACTTC	CASSWDSQETQYF
TRBD1	NA	TRBJ1-2	TRBV6-6	TGTGCCAGCAGTGACAGGGAAGGCTATGGCTACACCTTC	CASSDREGYGYTF
NA	NA	TRBJ2-1	TRBV11-2	TGTGCCAGCACCCTTGAGGAGGGAACCTACAATGAGCAGTTCTTC	CASTLEEGTYNEQFF
TRBD1	NA	TRBJ2-7	TRBV18	TGTGCCAGCTCACCCGGACAGGGCCCCCCGTACGAGCAGTACTTC	CASSPGQGPPYEQYF
NA	NA	TRBJ2-7	TRBV18	TGTGCCAGCTCACCCCGACAGGATTCCGAGCAGTACTTC	CASSPRQDSEQYF
NA	NA	TRBJ1-6	TRBV5-1	TGCGCCAGCAGCTTGGATGAGGCGGGCTCCTATAATTCACCCCTCCACTTT	CASSLDEAGSYNSPLHF
NA	NA	TRBJ2-2	TRBV7-3	TGTGCCAGCAGCGCACAGGGTTTCTGGGGGGAGCTGTTTTTT	CASSAQGFWGELFF
TRBD1	NA	TRBJ1-5	TRBV7-2	TGTGCCAGCAGCGAAGGACAGGGGGTGGGTCAGCCCCAGCATTTT	CASSEGQGVGQPQHF
TRBD2	NA	TRBJ2-1	TRBV30	TGTGCCTGGAGTTACTCCCGGACTAGCGGGTTCAATGAGCAGTTCTTC	CAWSYSRTSGFNEQFF
TRBD1	NA	TRBJ1-2	TRBV30	TGTGCCTGCCTCCGGGACAGCTATGGCTACACCTTC	CACLRDSYGYTF
NA	NA	TRBJ1-2	TRBV7-3	TGTGCCAGCAGCTTGTCTGACACGTACTATGGCTACACCTTC	CASSLSDTYYGYTF
NA	NA	TRBJ1-3	TRBV2	TGTGCCAGCAGTGATTGGTCTCCCTCTGGAAACACCATATATTTT	CASSDWSPSGNTIYF
TRBD2	few	TRBJ2-3	TRBV28	TGTGCCAGCAGTTTATTGTCTAGCGGGTACACAGATACGCAGTATTTT	CASSLLSSGYTDTQYF
TRBD2	NA	TRBJ2-1	TRBV6-5	TGTGCCAGCAGCTCACTAGCGGGAGGGTCGAGTGAGCAGTTCTTC	CASSSLAGGSSEQFF
TRBD1	NA	TRBJ1-4	TRBV27	TGTGCCAGCTCCGGGACAGGGGGCATGAGTAATGAAAAACTGTTTTTT	CASSGTGGMSNEKLFF
NA	NA	TRBJ1-5	TRBV28	TGTGCCAGCAGTTCAAGAATCGGACAGCACCAGCCCCAGCATTTT	CASSSRIGQHQPQHF
TRBD1	NA	TRBJ2-7	TRBV10-3	TGTGCCATCAGTGCGGACAGGGGCGCCTACGAGCAGTACTTC	CAISADRGAYEQYF
TRBD2	NA	TRBJ2-6	TRBV2	TGTGCCAGCAGTGAGGGAGGGATCGGGGCCAACGTCCTGACTTTC	CASSEGGIGANVLTF
NA	few	TRBJ2-1	TRBV19	TGTGCCAGTAGTATAGATCAGGGTGAGCAGTTCTTC	CASSIDQGEQFF
NA	NA	TRBJ2-2	TRBV19	TGTGCCAGTAAGGCGGGACCCGGGGGCACCGGGGAGCTGTTTTTT	CASKAGPGGTGELFF
NA	once	TRBJ2-2	TRBV2	TGTGCCAGCAGTTCGGGGCGGGTCACCGGGGAGCTGTTTTTT	CASSSGRVTGELFF
TRBD2	NA	TRBJ2-3	TRBV5-4	TGTGCCAGCATCAACAAAAATAGCGGGGGGACCTCAGATACGCAGTATTTT	CASINKNSGGTSDTQYF
NA	NA	TRBJ1-2	TRBV18	TGTGCCAGCTCCTATGAATCGGAGTCTAACTATGGCTACACCTTC	CASSYESESNYGYTF
NA	NA	TRBJ1-2	TRBV6-1	TGTGCCAGCAGTGCTGAGAGCATCTATGGCTACACCTTC	CASSAESIYGYTF
TRBD2	NA	TRBJ2-1	TRBV9	TGTGCCAGCAGCTCCTTAGGGACTAGCGGGATCTATGAGCAGTTCTTC	CASSSLGTSGIYEQFF
NA	NA	TRBJ1-5	TRBV30	TGTGCCTGGAGTCCCCTGAGTGGGCAACCCCAGCATTTT	CAWSPLSGQPQHF
NA	NA	TRBJ1-4	TRBV9	TGTGCCAGCAGCGTGTCGGGGAGGCGCGCTGAAAAACTGTTTTTT	CASSVSGRRAEKLFF
NA	NA	TRBJ2-7	TRBV5-4	TGTGCCAGCAGCAGATCCTCGAAGCCGAACGGCGGGATCATTTACGAGCAGTACTTC	CASSRSSKPNGGIIYEQYF
NA	NA	TRBJ1-4	TRBV7-2	TGTGCCAGCAGCTCCCGGGGGGGGGCCGCAACTAATGAAAAACTGTTTTTT	CASSSRGGAATNEKLFF
NA	NA	TRBJ2-5	TRBV7-6	TGTGCCAGCAGCTTAGCGCTACAGACCCAGTACTTC	CASSLALQTQYF
NA	NA	TRBJ1-4	TRBV30	TGTGCCTGGAGTGCCACAGGGCGTGAAAAACTGTTTTTT	CAWSATGREKLFF
NA	NA	TRBJ2-4	TRBV7-9	TGTGCCAGCAGCCTTTTTCCGGGGGACATTCAGTACTTC	CASSLFPGDIQYF
NA	NA	TRBJ1-1	TRBV19	TGTGCCAGTAGCCAGGGGTGGGCTTTCTTT	CASSQGWAFF
NA	NA	TRBJ1-2	TRBV6-1	TGTGCCAGCACACCGGGACCCTCTAACTATGGCTACACCTTC	CASTPGPSNYGYTF
NA	few	TRBJ2-7	TRBV6-1	TGTGCCAGCAGTGAACGAAGCGGAGTCTCTTACGAGCAGTACTTC	CASSERSGVSYEQYF
TRBD2	NA	TRBJ2-7	TRBV11-3	TGTGCCAGCAGAAAAGGGATAGCGGGAGGAAGTGAGCAGTACTTC	CASRKGIAGGSEQYF
TRBD2	NA	TRBJ2-1	TRBV15	TGTGCCACCAGCAGAGAGAGTATTATAGGGCTAGCGGGGGGCCACTCCTACAATGAGCAGTTCTTC	CATSRESIIGLAGGHSYNEQFF
TRBD2	NA	TRBJ2-7	TRBV6-1	TGTGCCAGCCTTAGAGGGACTAGCATACCCGAGCAGTACTTC	CASLRGTSIPEQYF
NA	NA	TRBJ2-1	TRBV18	TGTGCCAGCTCACCGGCCGTAGGTGAGCAGTTCTTC	CASSPAVGEQFF
NA	NA	TRBJ1-1	TRBV27	TGTGCCAGCAGTCCACTAGGGGAAGGGGCATTTTTGTATGCTTTCTTT	CASSPLGEGAFLYAFF
NA	once	TRBJ1-1	TRBV2	TGTGCCAGCAGTACCCGGACCGGGAGGACTGAAGCTTTCTTT	CASSTRTGRTEAFF
NA	NA	TRBJ2-6	TRBV2	TGTGCCAGCAGCCTCCGACGGGGCTCTGGGGCCAACGTCCTGACTTTC	CASSLRRGSGANVLTF
TRBD1	once	TRBJ2-7	TRBV30	TGTGCCTGGAGTCAGGGGGCCTACGAGCAGTACTTC	CAWSQGAYEQYF
NA	NA	TRBJ1-5	TRBV5-1	TGCGCCAGCAGCTTGACAGGTGGGGATCAGCCCCAGCATTTT	CASSLTGGDQPQHF
TRBD2	NA	TRBJ2-2	TRBV9	TGTGCCAGCAGCGTAGGGACTAGCGCGAACACCGGGGAGCTGTTTTTT	CASSVGTSANTGELFF
TRBD1	NA	TRBJ2-7	TRBV6-6	TGTGCCAGCAGCATCGGACAGGGGTACGAGCAGTACTTC	CASSIGQGYEQYF
TRBD1	NA	TRBJ1-1	TRBV7-9	TGTGCCAGCAGCTTAGCAGGGGGCAAGAATACTGAAGCTTTCTTT	CASSLAGGKNTEAFF
NA	NA	TRBJ2-1	TRBV7-9	TGTGCCAGCAGCTTGAGGCTGCCGAGTGAGCAGTTCTTC	CASSLRLPSEQFF
TRBD1	NA	TRBJ2-5	TRBV11-2	TGTGCCAGCAGCTCCAGGGGGCCGGAGACCCAGTACTTC	CASSSRGPETQYF
NA	NA	TRBJ1-1	TRBV10-3	TGTGCCATCAGTGAGTCTTTGCCCCGTGCCACTGAAGCTTTCTTT	CAISESLPRATEAFF
TRBD1	few	TRBJ2-4	TRBV19	TGTGCCAGCCGGGACAGCAAAAACATTCAGTACTTC	CASRDSKNIQYF